Shown below are 12 T cell receptor beta chains from a single sample sequenced in a study of CD4+ T cells in melanoma (dated by TCRdb to between 2021 and 2024). Library construction relied on the immunoSEQ multiplex PCR assay. TCRdb re-hosts the immuneACCESS table, in-frame sequences only. Its copies lack some clones; in the studies checked, an unresolved V gene accounts for under half of them, and the cause for the rest is not known. For this sample the table gives about 6,700 clones, of which approximately 66% were detected only once. The ten largest account for 22% of the sample. The sample consisted of cells from a culture (not recorded whether cultured in vitro). The receptors originated from a human donor with melanoma.

This clone was seen a single time. Mismatch with germline at one junction end may stem from a read error. This chain joins TRBV5-1 and TRBJ2-1; 9 bases align to TRBD1. CDR3 length equals 15 residues. CDR1 is SGHRS and CDR2 is YFSETQ in the germline V gene. The DNA of the CDR3 is TGCACCAGCAGCCAGGGACAGGGTGGTAGAACTGAGCAGTTCTTC. Translation: CTSSQGQGGRTEQFF.

The chain is built from TRBV29-1 and TRBJ2-1; the D call may be TRBD1 or TRBD2 (6 bases each). Germline V CDR1 and CDR2: SQVTM, ANQGSEA. V gave up 7 bases and J gave up 5 bases, with 15 bases separating them. CDR3 length: 13 residues. CDR3 in amino acids: CSGGTSRNNEQFF. CDR3 nucleotide sequence: TGCAGCGGCGGGACAAGCCGCAACAATGAGCAGTTCTTC.

This clone showed up just once. The chain is built from TRBV5-5 and TRBJ1-1; D call uncertain. The V gene's germline CDR1 is SGHKS and CDR2 YYEKEE (reference sequence). V was trimmed by 1 base and J by 2 bases, leaving 9 bases between them. CDR3 length: 14 residues. The DNA for the CDR3 is TGTGCCAGCAGCTTGAGTGTCGGTAACACTGAAGCTTTCTTT. It is translated as CASSLSVGNTEAFF.

V gene TRBV19 combines with J gene TRBJ1-2; D not resolved. The CDR3 spans 18 residues. V lost 1 base to trimming and J lost 0 bases, with 18 bases between them. Germline-derived CDR1 and CDR2 are LNHDA and SQIVND (reference sequence). DNA of the CDR3: TGTGCCAGTAGTATAGGCACCTCGGGATGGGGTTCTAACTATGGCTACACCTTC. This translates into CASSIGTSGWGSNYGYTF.

V gene TRBV5-1 combines with J gene TRBJ2-2; D might be TRBD2 (7 bases). Germline V gene data show CDR1 as SGHRS and CDR2 as YFSETQ. The CDR3 is 15 residues long. V lost 2 bases and J 7 bases, leaving 15 bases between the germline ends. The CDR3 spells CASSFQGGANGELFF. DNA for the CDR3: TGCGCCAGCAGCTTCCAAGGGGGGGCGAACGGGGAGCTGTTTTTT.

The rearrangement joins TRBV3-1 (or the pseudogene TRBV3-2) to TRBJ2-7, with no clear D. The V gene lost 0 bases and the J gene lost 4 bases, with 4 bases spanning the gap. The length of the CDR3 is 12 residues. Germline V gives CDR1 LGHDT, CDR2 YNNKEL (reference sequence). This CDR3 is CASSQDFYEQYF. The CDR3 bases are TGTGCCAGCAGCCAAGACTTTTACGAGCAGTACTTC.

This rearrangement joins TRBV19 to TRBJ2-7; D not certain. Germline V gene data show CDR1 as LNHDA and CDR2 as SQIVND (reference sequence). The V end was cut by 4 bases, the J end by 4 bases, with 11 bases between. The CDR3 sequence is 13 residues long. The CDR3 reads CASSTPGQYEQYF. For the CDR3, the DNA is TGTGCCAGTAGTACCCCCGGGCAGTACGAGCAGTACTTC. The entire variable domain, with the rest obtained from reference TRBV19 and TRBJ2-7, is as follows: DGGITQSPKYLFRKEGQNVTLSCEQNLNHDAMYWYRQDPGQGLRLIYYSQIVNDFQKGDIAEGYSVSREKKESFPLTVTSAQKNPTAFYLCASSTPGQYEQYFGPGTRLTVT.

This clone was counted between two and nine times. The gene calls are TRBV7-9 and TRBJ2-2; D call uncertain. Germline lookup yields CDR1 SEHNR and CDR2 FQNEAQ (reference sequence). This CDR3 is 12 amino acids long. V lost 0 bases, J lost 5 bases, and 1 base lay in between. The DNA of the CDR3 is TGTGCCAGCAGCTTAGCTACCGGGGAGCTGTTTTTT. Its translation is CASSLATGELFF.

The V call is TRBV7-2, the J call TRBJ2-7; weak D call: TRBD1 (5 bases). The germline gives CDR1 SGHTA, CDR2 FQGNSA. The germline V and J ends were trimmed by 1 base and 7 bases, with 11 bases remaining between them. This CDR3 is built from 13 residues. The CDR3 is CASSLVFSGEQYF. CDR3 bases: TGTGCCAGCAGCTTAGTATTTTCAGGGGAGCAGTACTTC.

The V gene is TRBV27, the J gene TRBJ1-2; 12 bases match TRBD1. V shed 10 bases, J shed 8 bases, and the junction held 8 bases outside the gene matches. The CDR3 totals 13 residues. The germline V gene has CDR1 MNHEY and CDR2 SMNVEV (reference sequence). The DNA of the CDR3 is TGTGCCACCTCCGGGACAGGGGGCGAAGGCTACACCTTC. Protein: CATSGTGGEGYTF.

By share, this clone ranks as medium-sized (0.01 to 0.1%). The chain combines TRBV6-5 with TRBJ1-6, with TRBD1 matching 8 bases. Trimming removed 6 bases from V and 11 bases from J; junction bases left unmatched: 9. Germline CDR1 reads MNHEY; CDR2 reads SVGAGI. This CDR3 is built from 14 residues. The CDR3 DNA sequence: TGTGCCAGCAGGGACGGACAGGGTATCGCACCCCTCCACTTT. It is translated as CASRDGQGIAPLHF.

The rearrangement uses TRBV19 and TRBJ1-2; the D gene is possibly TRBD1 (6 bases). CDR3 size: 13 residues. V was shortened by 2 bases and J by 8 bases, with 12 bases between the two germline ends. CDR1 and CDR2 (germline): LNHDA, SQIVND (reference sequence). CDR3 sequence (DNA): TGTGCCAGTAGTATAACAGGGCTGTCAGGCTACACCTTC. It is translated as CASSITGLSGYTF.